Below, one TCR beta chain is given with its context. Its antigen is undetermined. This record belongs to a study of cytomegalovirus exposure and HLA in healthy donors. Study conclusions and caveats: Rare TCR sequences dominated, though some public TCRs recurred in many donors.

The V gene end was trimmed by 7 bases and the J gene end by 0 bases; junction bases not matched to a gene: 11. Germline values: CDR1 SEHNR, CDR2 FQNEAQ (reference sequence). CDR3 length: 17 residues. Primers included in the PCR were 60 Vbeta and 13 Jbeta primers. Repertoires were generated with immunoSEQ multiplex PCR, while TCRdb's copy carries only in-frame clones and drops some. Reported are approximately 120,000 clones; the ten largest clones contain about 2.2%. The clonotype was recovered from a man aged 35-49 years in good health and CMV-seronegative. The sequenced sample was PBMCs. The chain couples TRBV7-9 to TRBJ2-1; 8 nucleotides line up with TRBD1. CDR3 in amino acids: CASTPRGRDSSYNEQFF. The CDR3 DNA reads as TGTGCCAGCACCCCCAGGGGGCGGGACAGCTCCTACAATGAGCAGTTCTTC.